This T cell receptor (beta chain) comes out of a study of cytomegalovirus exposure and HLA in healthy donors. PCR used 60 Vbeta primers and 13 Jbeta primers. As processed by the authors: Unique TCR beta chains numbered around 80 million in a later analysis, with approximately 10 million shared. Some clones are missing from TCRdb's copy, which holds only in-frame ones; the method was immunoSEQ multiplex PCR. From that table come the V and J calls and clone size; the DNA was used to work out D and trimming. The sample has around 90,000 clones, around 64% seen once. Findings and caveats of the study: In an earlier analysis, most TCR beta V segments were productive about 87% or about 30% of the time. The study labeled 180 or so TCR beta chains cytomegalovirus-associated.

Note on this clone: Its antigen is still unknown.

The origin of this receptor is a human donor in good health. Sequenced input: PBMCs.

The CDR3 is CASSLSRVETQYF. As DNA, the CDR3 is TGTGCCAGCAGCTTGTCCAGGGTCGAGACCCAGTACTTC. J is TRBJ2-7 and V is TRBV11-3; D possibly corresponds to TRBD1 (5 bases). Gene TRBJ2-5 matches the end of the DNA better, so the J call may be wrong. Germline CDR1 SGHNT, CDR2 YENEEA. The CDR3 has 13 amino acids.